What follows are 8 T cell receptor beta chains derived from one specimen sequenced in a study of cytomegalovirus exposure and HLA in healthy donors. PCR was performed using 60 Vbeta and 13 Jbeta primers. The method was immunoSEQ multiplex PCR; TCRdb's version includes in-frame clones alone and lacks a portion of them. The table records 100,000 or so clones, 60% to 70% of them present only once. Sequencing input: PBMCs. The receptors were sampled from a woman aged 25 to 39 in good health and CMV-seronegative.

V is TRBV6-1 and J is TRBJ2-5; 9 bases line up with TRBD2. Unmatched junction bases numbered 10, after V lost 7 bases and J lost 4 bases. CDR1 and CDR2 (germline): MNHNS, SASEGT. The CDR3 spans 15 residues. CDR3 residues: CASTPSTSGVETQYF. CDR3 in DNA: TGTGCCAGCACCCCTTCGACTAGCGGTGTAGAGACCCAGTACTTC.

The rearrangement uses TRBV7-7 and TRBJ2-3; the match to TRBD1 covers 7 bases. V lost 6 bases and J lost 5; bases outside the gene matches: 5. The CDR3 is 13 residues long. The V gene's germline CDR1 is SSHAT and CDR2 FNYEAQ (reference sequence). As DNA, the CDR3 is TGTGCCAGCAGTTCAAACAGGGGAGATACGCAGTATTTT. It translates to CASSSNRGDTQYF.

The chain links TRBV15 to TRBJ1-2, with D possibly matching TRBD1 (5 bases). The CDR3 has 12 residues. The germline V gene has CDR1 LNHNV and CDR2 YYDKDF (reference sequence). Trimming cost V 8 bases and J 6 bases, with 13 bases left between them. The CDR3 reads CATPGVLDGYTF. DNA for the CDR3: TGTGCCACCCCGGGGGTATTAGATGGCTACACCTTC.

The V call is TRBV6-6, the J call TRBJ2-3; TRBD2 might be the D (6 bases). V lost 8 bases and J lost 4, with 13 bases in between. Germline CDR1 and CDR2: MNHNY and SVGAGI (reference sequence). The CDR3 covers 13 residues. CDR3 protein: CASGLAGSDTQYF. In DNA form, the CDR3 reads TGTGCCAGCGGCCTCGCGGGGTCAGATACGCAGTATTTT.

V is TRBV5-1 and J is TRBJ1-2; no reliable D call. Germline values: CDR1 SGHRS, CDR2 YFSETQ. Trimming took off 8 bases at V and 3 bases at J, with 20 bases between the two ends. This CDR3 has 15 amino acids. As DNA, the CDR3 is TGCGCCAGTCATACCCGGGGTAAAGGCGACTATGGCTACACCTTC. This translates into CASHTRGKGDYGYTF.

This clone is a singleton in its sample. CDR3 nucleotides: TGTGCCAGCAGCTCCACAGGTGATGAGCAGTTCTTC. Protein product: CASSSTGDEQFF. The V call is TRBV7-8, the J call TRBJ2-1; weak D call: TRBD1 (5 bases). V lost 4 bases to trimming and J lost 8 bases, with 9 bases between them. The CDR3 length is 12 residues. Germline V CDR1 and CDR2: SGHVS, FQNEAQ.

There are a few counts of this clone. The chain employs TRBV6-5 and TRBJ2-5; TRBD1 matches 7 bases. The CDR3 contains 12 residues. Germline V lookup: CDR1 MNHEY, CDR2 SVGAGI. V shed 8 bases and J 4 bases; nucleotides not matched to a gene: 4. CDR3 amino acids: CASARGLETQYF. DNA for the CDR3: TGTGCCAGCGCCAGGGGGTTAGAGACCCAGTACTTC.

This clone came up a few times. This chain uses TRBV6-5 with TRBJ1-1; 8 bases are a match to TRBD1. Germline CDR1 MNHEY, CDR2 SVGAGI. This CDR3 is built from 14 residues. J gave up 3 bases and V 5 bases, and 5 bases lay outside the gene matches. CDR3 nucleotides: TGTGCCAGCAGTGTCGACAGGGGAGACACTGAAGCTTTCTTT. Encoded protein: CASSVDRGDTEAFF.